Listed below are T cell receptor beta chains from one sample, sequenced in a study of neurological immune-mediated disorders. TCRdb analysed the 5' RACE reads with MiXCR anew, one entry per CDR3 protein. The data contain tens of thousands of distinct CDR3 sequences, roughly 15% of them seen just once; the ten biggest clones take up 6.8%. The material sequenced was PBMCs. Source of these receptors: a woman in her forties or fifties in good health. CDR3s include the opening cysteine and the closing phenylalanine or tryptophan. A D gene is named only where the DNA matches it firmly. Where a row states a size, it is once, few, many or the class of an expanded clone; other rows omit it.

many | . | TRBJ1-5 | TRBV20-1 | TGCAGTGCTAGAGAGGACGCGGGTAATCAGCCCCAGCATTTT | CSAREDAGNQPQHF
medium-sized | . | TRBJ1-5 | TRBV10-3 | TGTGCCATCAGCAGAGACAAGTATAGCAATCAGCCCCAGCATTTT | CAISRDKYSNQPQHF
many | . | TRBJ1-4 | TRBV20-1 | TGCAGTGCTATACGGACAGACGATGAAAAACTGTTTTTT | CSAIRTDDEKLFF
many | TRBD1 | TRBJ2-7 | TRBV7-8 | TGTGCCAGCAGCGACCTGAACAGGGGACACTCCTACGAGCAGTACTTC | CASSDLNRGHSYEQYF
many | . | TRBJ2-3 | TRBV5-1 | TGCGCCAGCAGCTTGGGAACAGGGAACACAGATACGCAGTATTTT | CASSLGTGNTDTQYF
many | TRBD1 | TRBJ2-5 | TRBV4-2 | TGTGCCAGCAGCCAGGGTCCCGACAGGGACCAAGAGACCCAGTACTTC | CASSQGPDRDQETQYF
many | . | TRBJ1-2 | TRBV6-5 | TGTGCCAGCAGTGTGACCCACTGGGATGGCTACACCTTC | CASSVTHWDGYTF
many | . | TRBJ1-2 | TRBV5-6 | TGTGCCAGCAGCTTGGATAGGGGGTATGGCTACACCTTC | CASSLDRGYGYTF
. | . | TRBJ2-1 | TRBV11-2 | TGTGCCAGCAGCTTAGGACGGGGGGCGACACCACTCTCCTACAATGAGCAGTTCTTC | CASSLGRGATPLSYNEQFF
many | TRBD1 | TRBJ1-4 | TRBV28 | TGTGCCAGCAGTTCCGACAGGGCCCCTGCAACTAATGAAAAACTGTTTTTT | CASSSDRAPATNEKLFF
many | . | TRBJ2-2 | TRBV5-1 | TGCGCCAGCAGAATTGCCCCCGGGGACACCGGGGAGCTGTTTTTT | CASRIAPGDTGELFF
few | TRBD1 | TRBJ1-2 | TRBV5-1 | TGCGCCAGCAGTATGGGACAGGGGGTCTATGGCTACACCTTC | CASSMGQGVYGYTF
many | . | TRBJ1-6 | TRBV3-1 | TGTGCCAGCAGCCCAGCCCGGGGGGATTCACCCCTCCACTTT | CASSPARGDSPLHF
many | TRBD1 | TRBJ1-6 | TRBV7-2 | TGTGCCAGCAGCCTTGTTACAGGGGGCTCCTATAATTCACCCCTCCACTTT | CASSLVTGGSYNSPLHF
many | TRBD2 | TRBJ2-5 | TRBV28 | TGTGCCAGCAGTTTTGTGGGAGGGCGGGAGACCCAGTACTTC | CASSFVGGRETQYF
many | . | TRBJ2-1 | TRBV20-1 | TGCAGTGCTGAGCCCCAGGGTCAGGGTTACAATGAGCAGTTCTTC | CSAEPQGQGYNEQFF
many | TRBD2 | TRBJ2-2 | TRBV20-1 | TGCAGTGCTCCCCAAAGCGGGGGGGCTGGCGGGGAGCTGTTTTTT | CSAPQSGGAGGELFF
many | . | TRBJ1-6 | TRBV28 | TGTGCCATCCAGTCCGTAGGGACCGTATCTCCACCCCTCCACTTT | CAIQSVGTVSPPLHF
many | TRBD1 | TRBJ1-2 | TRBV12-3/TRBV12-4 | TGTGCCAGCAGCCTGACAGGGTCCTATGGCTACACCTTC | CASSLTGSYGYTF
few | TRBD1 | TRBJ2-5 | TRBV5-1 | TGCGCCAGCAGCTCCTCACGGGACAGCAGAGTTCAAGAGACCCAGTACTTC | CASSSSRDSRVQETQYF
many | TRBD2 | TRBJ2-7 | TRBV15 | TGTGCCACCAGCAGAGATGGGGGGGGGTTTTACGAGCAGTACTTC | CATSRDGGGFYEQYF
many | TRBD1 | TRBJ1-4 | TRBV10-3 | TGTGCCATCAGAGAGACAGGGGGAGAAGAAAAACTGTTTTTT | CAIRETGGEEKLFF
few | . | TRBJ2-1 | TRBV6-2/TRBV6-3 | TGTGCCACCAGGCGGGCAGGCCCACAGAATGAGCAGTTCTTC | CATRRAGPQNEQFF
many | . | TRBJ2-5 | TRBV5-1 | TGCGCCAGCAGCCCTCAGGGCTACCAAGAGACCCAGTACTTC | CASSPQGYQETQYF
many | TRBD1 | TRBJ1-2 | TRBV12-3/TRBV12-4 | TGTGCCAGCGATAAGGTGGACAGGGGGCCCTATGGCTACACCTTC | CASDKVDRGPYGYTF
many | . | TRBJ2-1 | TRBV5-1 | TGCGCCAGCAGCACACCGGGACGAACTGACAATGAGCAGTTCTTC | CASSTPGRTDNEQFF
many | TRBD2 | TRBJ2-3 | TRBV4-2 | TGTGCCAGCAGCCCAGCGGGAGCGGAAAAAGATACGCAGTATTTT | CASSPAGAEKDTQYF
many | . | TRBJ2-5 | TRBV5-1 | TGCGCCAGCAATCGGCAGGGCACAGGCGAGACCCAGTACTTC | CASNRQGTGETQYF
few | . | TRBJ1-6 | TRBV7-6 | TGTGCCAGCAGCTCCTCCTCATTCGACAGGACCACCCCCCTCCACTTT | CASSSSSFDRTTPLHF
once | . | TRBJ1-2 | TRBV9 | TGTGCCAGCGGGAAGGCGCCCGGCTATGGCTACACCTTC | CASGKAPGYGYTF
many | TRBD1 | TRBJ2-2 | TRBV7-3 | TGTGCCAGCAGCTTATTGGGCAGGGGGCTTACCGGGGAGCTGTTTTTT | CASSLLGRGLTGELFF
. | . | TRBJ1-1 | TRBV28 | TGTGCCAGCAGTTTAGGAGAGGGACGGAGGAACACTGAAGCTTTCTTT | CASSLGEGRRNTEAFF
. | . | TRBJ1-5 | TRBV20-1 | TGCAGTGCTAGGGCGGAGGGAAACAAGCCCCAGCATTTT | CSARAEGNKPQHF
few | . | TRBJ2-1 | TRBV9 | TGTGCCAGCAGCGTAGTCGTGGGAACAGGTGAGCAGTTCTTC | CASSVVVGTGEQFF
many | TRBD1 | TRBJ1-1 | TRBV20-1 | TGCAGTGCTATGCCCCCGGACAGGAGGGCTTTCTTT | CSAMPPDRRAFF
many | TRBD1 | TRBJ1-6 | TRBV5-5 | TGTGCCAGCAGCCGAGTACGACAGGGGTATAATTCACCCCTCCACTTT | CASSRVRQGYNSPLHF
many | . | TRBJ2-3 | TRBV9 | TGTGCCAGCAGCGTATTTGGCCGCGTTGGATCAGATACGCAGTATTTT | CASSVFGRVGSDTQYF
few | . | TRBJ2-5 | TRBV6-1 | TGTGCCAGCAGTGCCATGTTGGGTTCTCAAGAGACCCAGTACTTC | CASSAMLGSQETQYF
many | . | TRBJ2-3 | TRBV3-1 | TGTGCCAGCAGCCTACTCGGGACTTCTAGCACAGATACGCAGTATTTT | CASSLLGTSSTDTQYF
. | . | TRBJ1-1 | TRBV5-1 | TGCGCCAGCAGCTTAAGCCCCCAGATGAACACTGAAGCTTTCTTT | CASSLSPQMNTEAFF
many | . | TRBJ1-6 | TRBV11-2 | TGTGCCAGCAGCTTAGATCGAGCAGGGATGGATAATTCACCCCTCCACTTT | CASSLDRAGMDNSPLHF
. | TRBD1 | TRBJ1-1 | TRBV7-9 | TGTGCCAGCAGTTCAGGGACAGGGGACACTGAAAATTTCTTT | CASSSGTGDTENFF
many | TRBD1 | TRBJ1-5 | TRBV15 | TGTGCCACCAGCAGGGCCGGGTCTCAGGGGGGGCAGCCCCAGCATTTT | CATSRAGSQGGQPQHF
many | TRBD2 | TRBJ2-1 | TRBV6-5 | TGTGCCAGCAGTTCGACTAGCGGGGGGGCTCACTCCTACAATGAGCAGTTCTTC | CASSSTSGGAHSYNEQFF
many | TRBD1 | TRBJ1-1 | TRBV27 | TGTGCCAGCAGTTTCGATAGACAGGGGACGACTGAAGCTTTCTTT | CASSFDRQGTTEAFF
many | . | TRBJ1-3 | TRBV2 | TGTGCCAGCAGTGAACGACAGGCCCCCAGAAACACCATATATTTT | CASSERQAPRNTIYF
many | . | TRBJ1-2 | TRBV28 | TGTGCCAGCAGTTCAGGGTCTTTTTATGGCTACACCTTC | CASSSGSFYGYTF
many | . | TRBJ2-7 | TRBV5-1 | TGCGCCAGCAGCTTGGAATCAGGGACCTACGAGCAGTACTTC | CASSLESGTYEQYF
many | TRBD2 | TRBJ2-1 | TRBV5-6 | TGTGCCAGCAGCTTACCTTTTCGGGCGGGGGTCAATGAGCAGTTCTTC | CASSLPFRAGVNEQFF
many | TRBD1 | TRBJ2-1 | TRBV5-1 | TGCGCCACACGGGACAGTTCCTACAATGAGCAGTTCTTC | CATRDSSYNEQFF
many | . | TRBJ1-2 | TRBV7-9 | TGTGCCAGCAGCCCTGGCCACTGGGATGGCTACACCTTC | CASSPGHWDGYTF
many | . | TRBJ2-1 | TRBV5-1 | TGCGCCAGCAGCTATGCCGGGACTCCTGAGGAGGAGCAGTTCTTC | CASSYAGTPEEEQFF